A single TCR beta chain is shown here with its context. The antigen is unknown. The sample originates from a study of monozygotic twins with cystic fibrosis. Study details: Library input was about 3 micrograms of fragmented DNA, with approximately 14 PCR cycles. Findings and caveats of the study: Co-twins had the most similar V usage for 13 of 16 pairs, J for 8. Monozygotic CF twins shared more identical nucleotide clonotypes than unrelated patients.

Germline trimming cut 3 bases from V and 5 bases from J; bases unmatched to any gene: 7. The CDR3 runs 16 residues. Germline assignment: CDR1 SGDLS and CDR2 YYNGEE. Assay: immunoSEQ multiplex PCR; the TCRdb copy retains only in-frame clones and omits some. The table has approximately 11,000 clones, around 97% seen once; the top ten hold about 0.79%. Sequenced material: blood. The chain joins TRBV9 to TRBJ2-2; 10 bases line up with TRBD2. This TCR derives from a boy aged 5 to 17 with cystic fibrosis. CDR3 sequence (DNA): TGTGCCAGCAGCGGGAGCGGGGGGGCGTGGACCGGGGAGCTGTTTTTT. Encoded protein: CASSGSGGAWTGELFF.